This T cell receptor beta chain appears in the sequencing data of a study of OX40 agonist ivuxolimab in advanced cancers. Sequencing was performed with immunoSEQ multiplex PCR; in TCRdb, only in-frame clones are kept and a portion is missing. The data show roughly 55,000 clones, with 60% to 80% seen just once and around 4.5% held by the top ten. The origin of this receptor is an adult with an advanced solid tumor such as melanoma, head and neck, liver or kidney cancer. The material sequenced was CD4+ or CD8+ T cells sorted from blood, taken in a trial of the OX40 agonist ivuxolimab.

CDR3 protein: CASGRGANYGYTF. For the CDR3, the DNA is TGTGCTAGTGGTCGGGGGGCCAACTATGGCTACACCTTC. The chain is built from TRBV12-5 and TRBJ1-2; possibly TRBD1 for D (6 bases). The V end lost 5 bases, the J end lost 2 bases, and 9 bases lay between the germline ends. The V gene's germline CDR1 is LGHNT and CDR2 FRNRAP. The CDR3 has 13 amino acids.